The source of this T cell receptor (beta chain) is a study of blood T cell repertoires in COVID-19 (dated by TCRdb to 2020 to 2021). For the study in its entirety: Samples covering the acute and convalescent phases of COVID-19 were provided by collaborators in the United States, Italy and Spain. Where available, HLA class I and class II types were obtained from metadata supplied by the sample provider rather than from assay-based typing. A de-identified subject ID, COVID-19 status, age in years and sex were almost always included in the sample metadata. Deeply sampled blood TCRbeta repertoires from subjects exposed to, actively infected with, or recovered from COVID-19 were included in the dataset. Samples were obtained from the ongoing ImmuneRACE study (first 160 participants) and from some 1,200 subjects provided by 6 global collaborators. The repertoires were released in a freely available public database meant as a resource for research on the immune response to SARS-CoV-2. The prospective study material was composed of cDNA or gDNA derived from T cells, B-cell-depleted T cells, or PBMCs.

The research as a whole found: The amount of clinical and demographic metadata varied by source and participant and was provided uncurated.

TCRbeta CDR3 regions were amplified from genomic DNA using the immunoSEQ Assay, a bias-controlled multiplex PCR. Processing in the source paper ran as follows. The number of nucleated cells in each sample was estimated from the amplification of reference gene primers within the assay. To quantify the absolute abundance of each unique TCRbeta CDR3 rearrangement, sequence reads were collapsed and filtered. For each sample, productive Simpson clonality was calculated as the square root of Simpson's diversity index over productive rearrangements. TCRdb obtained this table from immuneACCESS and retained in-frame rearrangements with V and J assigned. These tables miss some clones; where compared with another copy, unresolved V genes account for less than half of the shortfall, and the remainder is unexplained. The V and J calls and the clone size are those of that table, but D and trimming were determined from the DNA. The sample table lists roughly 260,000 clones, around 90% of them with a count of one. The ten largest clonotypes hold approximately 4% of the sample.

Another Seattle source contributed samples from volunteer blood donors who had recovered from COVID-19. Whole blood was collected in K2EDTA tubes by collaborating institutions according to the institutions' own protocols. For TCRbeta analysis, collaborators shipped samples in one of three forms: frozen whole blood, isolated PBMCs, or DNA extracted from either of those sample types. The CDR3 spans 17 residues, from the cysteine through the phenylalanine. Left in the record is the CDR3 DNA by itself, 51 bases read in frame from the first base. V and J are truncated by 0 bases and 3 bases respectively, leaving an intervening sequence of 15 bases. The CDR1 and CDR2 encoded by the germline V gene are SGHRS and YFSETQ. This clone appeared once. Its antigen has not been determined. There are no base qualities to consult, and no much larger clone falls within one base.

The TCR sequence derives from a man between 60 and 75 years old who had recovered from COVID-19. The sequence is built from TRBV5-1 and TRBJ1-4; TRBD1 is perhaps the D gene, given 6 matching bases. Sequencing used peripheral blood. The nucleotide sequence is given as TGCGCCAGCAGCTTGGAGTTCTGGGACATAGCTAATGAAAAACTGTTTTTT. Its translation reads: CASSLEFWDIANEKLFF.